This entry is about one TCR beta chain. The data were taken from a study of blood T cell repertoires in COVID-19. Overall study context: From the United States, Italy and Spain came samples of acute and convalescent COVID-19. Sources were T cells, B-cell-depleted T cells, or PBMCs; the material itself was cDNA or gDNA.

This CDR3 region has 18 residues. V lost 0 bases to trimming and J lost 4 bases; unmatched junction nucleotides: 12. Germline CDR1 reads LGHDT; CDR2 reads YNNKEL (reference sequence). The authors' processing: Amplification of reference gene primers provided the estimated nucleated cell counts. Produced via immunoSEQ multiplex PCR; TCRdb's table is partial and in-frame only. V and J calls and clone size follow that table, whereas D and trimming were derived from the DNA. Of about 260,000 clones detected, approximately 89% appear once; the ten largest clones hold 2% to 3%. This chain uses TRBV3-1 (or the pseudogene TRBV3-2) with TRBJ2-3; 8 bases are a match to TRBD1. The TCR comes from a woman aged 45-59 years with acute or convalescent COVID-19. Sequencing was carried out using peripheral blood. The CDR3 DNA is TGTGCCAGCAGCCAAGAAGGGGACAGGCGGAGAGGGCCAGATACGCAGTATTTT. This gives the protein CASSQEGDRRRGPDTQYF.